This TCR beta chain was captured in a study of OX40 agonist ivuxolimab in advanced cancers. Profiling relied on immunoSEQ multiplex PCR, and the TCRdb table lists in-frame clones only, not all of them. Of 20,000 to 25,000 clones listed, around 78% are singletons. Anyone with autoimmune disease history or systemic immunosuppression was excluded. The germline CDR1 and CDR2 sequences are SGDLS and YYNGEE. Germline trimming cut 3 bases from V and 8 bases from J; bases unmatched to any gene: 7. The CDR3 is 15 residues long. This TCR was recovered from an adult with an advanced solid tumor such as melanoma, head and neck, liver or kidney cancer. Here the sequenced sample was CD4+ or CD8+ T cells sorted from blood, taken in a trial of the OX40 agonist ivuxolimab. The chain uses TRBV9 and TRBJ2-3; 12 bases line up with TRBD2. In DNA form, the CDR3 reads TGTGCCAGCAGCGAACTAGCGGGGGGTCAGGTTACGCAGTATTTT. It translates to CASSELAGGQVTQYF.